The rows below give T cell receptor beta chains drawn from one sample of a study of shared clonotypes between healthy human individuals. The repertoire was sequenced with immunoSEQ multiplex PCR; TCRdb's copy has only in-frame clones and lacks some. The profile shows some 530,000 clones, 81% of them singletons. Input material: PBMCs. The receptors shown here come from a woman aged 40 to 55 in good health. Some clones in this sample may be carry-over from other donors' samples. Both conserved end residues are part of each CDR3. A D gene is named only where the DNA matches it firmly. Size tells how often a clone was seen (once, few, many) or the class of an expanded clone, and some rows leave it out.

TGTGCCACCAGCAGAGATTTAGGGGGCGAGCAGTACTTC CATSRDLGGEQYF NA NA TRBJ2-7 TRBV15
TGTGCCAGCAGTGGGGGACAGCGTGTCACTGAAGCTTTCTTT CASSGGQRVTEAFF TRBD1 NA TRBJ1-1 TRBV9
TGTGCCAGCAGTGAGGCAGGGATCTACGAGCAGTACTTC CASSEAGIYEQYF NA NA TRBJ2-7 TRBV28
TGTGCCAGCAGTGAAGTGGTAGGGGGCTACACTGAAGCTTTCTTT CASSEVVGGYTEAFF TRBD1 once TRBJ1-1 TRBV6-1
TGTGCCAGTAGTACGGCGGGAGGCTACAATGAGCAGTTCTTC CASSTAGGYNEQFF TRBD2 NA TRBJ2-1 TRBV19
TGTGCCAGCAGTCCGTCGGGAGTCCAAGAGACCCAGTACTTC CASSPSGVQETQYF NA NA TRBJ2-5 TRBV6-5
TGTGCCTGGAGCGTAGGGGGCACTGAAGCTTTCTTT CAWSVGGTEAFF NA NA TRBJ1-1 TRBV30
TGCGCCAGCAGCCCCGGAGACTCTGGGGCCAACGTCCTGACTTTC CASSPGDSGANVLTF NA NA TRBJ2-6 TRBV5-1
TGCAGCGTTGAAATCTCGCGGGAGAGTTTTGCAGATACGCAGTATTTT CSVEISRESFADTQYF TRBD2 NA TRBJ2-3 TRBV29-1
TGTGCCAGCAGCGTCACAAATTCGCTAGCGGGAGGCGAGCAGTACTTC CASSVTNSLAGGEQYF TRBD2 NA TRBJ2-7 TRBV9
TGCGCCAGCAGCCGAGGTCGGGAGGCTGGGGCCAACGTCCTGACTTTC CASSRGREAGANVLTF TRBD2 NA TRBJ2-6 TRBV4-1
TGCAGCGTCGGGGACAGACCCTACGAGCAGTACTTC CSVGDRPYEQYF TRBD1 NA TRBJ2-7 TRBV29-1
TGTGCCAGCAGTAAACATGGCTACACCTTC CASSKHGYTF NA once TRBJ1-2 TRBV28
TGTGCCAGCAGTTACTCGACGCCGGGGGGAGCTTTCTTT CASSYSTPGGAFF NA NA TRBJ1-1 TRBV6-6